This section outlines one T cell receptor beta chain sequence together with its context. The antigen it recognizes is unknown. The input lacks base qualities; no much larger clone sits a single base away. The sample belongs to a study of blood T cell repertoires in COVID-19 (dated by TCRdb to 2018 to 2020). Regarding the research as a whole: Samples covering the acute and convalescent phases of COVID-19 were provided by collaborators in the United States, Italy and Spain. The material from the prospective study consisted of cDNA or gDNA derived from T cells, B-cell-depleted T cells, or PBMCs. Subjects who had been exposed to COVID-19, were actively infected with it, or had recovered from it provided the deeply sampled blood TCRbeta repertoires that made up the dataset. The repertoires were released in a freely available public database intended as a resource for research on the immune response to SARS-CoV-2. Samples were obtained from the ongoing ImmuneRACE study (first 160 participants) and from 1,254 subjects provided by 6 global collaborators. The sample metadata nearly always contained a de-identified subject ID, COVID-19 status, age in years and sex. Where available, HLA class I and class II types were taken from metadata supplied by the sample provider and were not determined by assay-based typing. The study at large found these results: How much clinical and demographic metadata was included differed by source and by participant, and the metadata was provided uncurated.

TCRbeta CDR3 regions were amplified from genomic DNA by means of the immunoSEQ Assay, a bias-controlled multiplex PCR. The study's processing was this. The number of nucleated cells in each sample was estimated by amplification of reference gene primers within the assay. To quantify the absolute abundance of each unique TCRbeta CDR3 rearrangement, sequence reads were collapsed and filtered. For each sample, productive Simpson clonality was calculated as the square root of Simpson's diversity index across productive rearrangements. TCRdb provides this immuneACCESS table in a form limited to in-frame rearrangements. Some clones are lacking; in checked studies, under half of them reflect an unresolved V gene, and why the rest are absent is not known. For V, J and clone size, that table is used; D and trimming come from the DNA. Present in this sample are 130,000 or so clones, 85% to 90% of which were seen just once. Approximately 8.2% of the sample goes to the ten largest clones.

According to the germline V gene (reference sequence), CDR1 reads LGHDT and CDR2 reads YNNKEL. V and J are truncated by 6 bases and 4 bases respectively, leaving an intervening sequence of 15 bases. The CDR3 goes from the cysteine to the phenylalanine over 14 residues. This entry keeps only the CDR3 DNA: 42 bases, framed from base 1. Each collaborating institution followed its own protocols to collect whole blood in K2EDTA tubes. For TCRbeta analysis, collaborator samples were shipped as frozen whole blood, as isolated PBMCs, or as DNA extracted from either sample type. The receptor was isolated from a woman aged 55-70 years with acute or convalescent COVID-19. This chain joins TRBV3-1 (or the pseudogene TRBV3-2) to TRBJ1-1, and the D gene may be TRBD1, 6 bases matching. The specimen sequenced was peripheral blood. CDR3 protein: CASRLAGELTEAFF. At the DNA level, the sequence is TGTGCCAGCAGATTGGCAGGGGAGCTCACTGAAGCTTTCTTT.